The clone carrying this TCR beta chain was seen a single time. Method: immunoSEQ multiplex PCR; TCRdb's copy keeps in-frame clones and lacks some. The sample has about 1.4 million clones; roughly 96% are singletons. The data originate from a study of shared clonotypes between healthy human individuals. V gave up 4 bases and J gave up 0 bases, with 10 bases separating them. This CDR3 is 15 amino acids long. CDR1 SGHDN and CDR2 FVKESK come from the germline V gene. The TCR originated in a man younger than 45 in good health. The chain links TRBV14 to TRBJ1-3; D gene ambiguous. Sequencing was carried out using naive CD4+ T cells sorted from blood. The subset is: CD45RA+ positively selected. CDR3 region: CASSRRPFSGNTIYF. CDR3 nucleotides: TGTGCCAGCAGCCGTCGGCCCTTCTCTGGAAACACCATATATTTT.